The rows below give T cell receptor beta chains drawn from one sample of a study of cytomegalovirus exposure and HLA in healthy donors. TCRdb's table, derived via immunoSEQ multiplex PCR, lists solely in-frame clones and lacks some. The data hold roughly 330,000 clones, with around 90% observed a single time. The sample was PBMCs. The receptors here all came from a woman aged 25 to 39 in good health and CMV-seropositive. Both conserved end residues are part of each CDR3. D genes are given only for firm matches. Size is stated for part of the rows, as once, few or many counts, or as a class when the clone is expanded.

j_call v_call d_call clone_size cdr3_aa cdr3_nt
TRBJ2-1 TRBV2 NA once CASSPLSSYNEQFF TGTGCCAGCAGCCCCCTAAGCTCCTACAATGAGCAGTTCTTC
TRBJ1-2 TRBV4-3 TRBD1 NA CASSQAEDRFYGYTF TGCGCCAGCAGCCAAGCGGAGGACAGGTTCTATGGCTACACCTTC
TRBJ2-4 TRBV27 TRBD1 NA CASSPIGTGLGDIQYF TGTGCCAGCAGTCCTATCGGGACAGGACTGGGGGACATTCAGTACTTC
TRBJ1-3 TRBV30 NA NA CAWTFRPIQGRGNTIYF TGTGCCTGGACCTTCCGACCGATCCAGGGAAGAGGAAACACCATATATTTT
TRBJ1-1 TRBV7-9 TRBD1 NA CASSLGGTGFEAFF TGTGCCAGCAGCTTAGGGGGGACAGGGTTTGAAGCTTTCTTT
TRBJ1-4 TRBV4-3 NA NA CASSQDSTGALSEKLFF TGCGCCAGCAGCCAAGATTCTACGGGGGCGTTGAGTGAAAAACTGTTTTTT
TRBJ1-1 TRBV7-7 NA NA CASSLSGDTEAFF TGTGCCAGCAGCTTATCGGGGGACACTGAAGCTTTCTTT
TRBJ2-7 TRBV23-1 TRBD2 NA CASSQSLADYEQYF TGCGCCAGCAGTCAATCGCTAGCGGACTACGAGCAGTACTTC
TRBJ1-2 TRBV9 TRBD1 NA CASSRGQGANYGYTF TGTGCCAGCAGCAGAGGACAGGGGGCGAACTATGGCTACACCTTC
TRBJ2-7 TRBV19 NA NA CASSGSPYEQYF TGTGCCAGCTCGGGAAGCCCCTACGAGCAGTACTTC
TRBJ2-7 TRBV18 NA NA CASSPSLDHHEQYF TGTGCCAGCTCACCATCACTAGATCACCACGAGCAGTACTTC
TRBJ2-7 TRBV6-1 NA few CASSEVGTYEQYF TGTGCCAGCAGTGAAGTTGGGACCTACGAGCAGTACTTC
TRBJ2-5 TRBV5-1 NA NA CASSLGGSGDETQYF TGCGCCAGCAGCTTGGGAGGTAGCGGCGACGAGACCCAGTACTTC
TRBJ2-7 TRBV18 TRBD2 once CASSLGLVYEQYF TGTGCCAGCTCACTGGGACTAGTGTACGAGCAGTACTTC
TRBJ2-1 TRBV2 NA NA CASSDKVEWIF TGTGCCAGCAGTGATAAGGTAGAATGGATCTTC
TRBJ1-1 TRBV2 NA NA CASSGTGTLMNTEAFF TGTGCCAGCAGTGGTACAGGGACTTTAATGAACACTGAAGCTTTCTTT
TRBJ2-1 TRBV11-2 NA NA CASSLEGGGPDEQFF TGTGCCAGCAGCTTAGAGGGGGGTGGGCCGGATGAGCAGTTCTTC
TRBJ2-7 TRBV5-8 TRBD1 NA CASSPGQQITYEQYF TGTGCCAGCAGCCCGGGACAGCAAATAACCTACGAGCAGTACTTC
TRBJ2-3 TRBV27 NA NA CASSLGGTDTQYF TGTGCCAGCAGTTTAGGAGGCACAGATACGCAGTATTTT